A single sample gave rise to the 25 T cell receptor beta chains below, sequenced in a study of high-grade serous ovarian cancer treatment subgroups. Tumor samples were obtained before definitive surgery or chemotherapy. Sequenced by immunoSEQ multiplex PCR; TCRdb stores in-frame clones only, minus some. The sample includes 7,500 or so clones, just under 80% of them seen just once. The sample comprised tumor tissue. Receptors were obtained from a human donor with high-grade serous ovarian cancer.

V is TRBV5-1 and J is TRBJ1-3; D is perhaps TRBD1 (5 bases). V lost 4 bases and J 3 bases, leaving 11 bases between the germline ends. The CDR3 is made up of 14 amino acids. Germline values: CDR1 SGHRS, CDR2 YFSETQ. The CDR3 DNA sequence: TGCGCCAGCAGCCTGACAGAGTATGGAAACACCATATATTTT. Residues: CASSLTEYGNTIYF.

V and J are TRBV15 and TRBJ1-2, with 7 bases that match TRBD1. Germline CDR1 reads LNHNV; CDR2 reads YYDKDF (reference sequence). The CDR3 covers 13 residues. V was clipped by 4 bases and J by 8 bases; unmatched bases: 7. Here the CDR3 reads CATSTGQLGGYTF. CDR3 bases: TGTGCCACCAGCACGGGACAGTTAGGCGGCTACACCTTC.

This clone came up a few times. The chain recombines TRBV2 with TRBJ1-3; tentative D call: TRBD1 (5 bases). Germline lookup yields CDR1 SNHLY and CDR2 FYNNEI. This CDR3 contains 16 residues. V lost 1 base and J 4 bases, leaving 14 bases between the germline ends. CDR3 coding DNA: TGTGCCAGCAGTGAAGATCAAGGGGATACCGGAAACACCATATATTTT. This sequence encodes CASSEDQGDTGNTIYF. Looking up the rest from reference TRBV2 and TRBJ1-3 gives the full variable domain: EPEVTQTPSHQVTQMGQEVILRCVPISNHLYFYWYRQILGQKVEFLVSFYNNEISEKSEIFDDQFSVERPDGSNFTLKIRSTKLEDSAMYFCASSEDQGDTGNTIYFGEGSWLTVV.

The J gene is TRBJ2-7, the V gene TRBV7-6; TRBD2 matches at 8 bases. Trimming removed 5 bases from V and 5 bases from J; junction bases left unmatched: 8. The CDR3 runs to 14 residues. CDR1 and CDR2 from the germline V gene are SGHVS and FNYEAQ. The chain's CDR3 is CASSRGGGTDEQYF. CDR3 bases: TGTGCCAGCAGCCGGGGGGGAGGGACGGACGAGCAGTACTTC.

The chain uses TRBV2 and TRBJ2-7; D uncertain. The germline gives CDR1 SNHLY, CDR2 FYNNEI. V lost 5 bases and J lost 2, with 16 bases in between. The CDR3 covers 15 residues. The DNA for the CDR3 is TGTGCCAGCAGTACCGGACCGCTTTCCCCCTACGAGCAGTACTTC. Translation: CASSTGPLSPYEQYF.

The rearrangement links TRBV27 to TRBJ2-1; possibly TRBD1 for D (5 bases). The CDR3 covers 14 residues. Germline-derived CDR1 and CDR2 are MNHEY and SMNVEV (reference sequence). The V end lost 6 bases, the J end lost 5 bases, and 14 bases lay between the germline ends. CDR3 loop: CASSSQLGHNEQFF. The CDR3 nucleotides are TGTGCCAGCAGCTCTCAGCTGGGGCACAATGAGCAGTTCTTC.

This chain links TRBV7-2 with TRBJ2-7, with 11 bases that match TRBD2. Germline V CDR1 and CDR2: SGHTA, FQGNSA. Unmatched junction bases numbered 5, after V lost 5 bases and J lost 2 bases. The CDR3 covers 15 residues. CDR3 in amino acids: CASSVLLAGAYEQYF. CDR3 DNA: TGTGCCAGCAGCGTTTTACTAGCGGGGGCCTACGAGCAGTACTTC.

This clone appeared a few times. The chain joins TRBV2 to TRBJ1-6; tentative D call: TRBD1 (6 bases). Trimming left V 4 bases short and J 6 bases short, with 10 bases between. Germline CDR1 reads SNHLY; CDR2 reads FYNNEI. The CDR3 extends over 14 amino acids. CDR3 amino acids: CASSAGVFNSPLHF. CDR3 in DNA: TGTGCCAGCAGTGCAGGGGTTTTTAATTCACCCCTCCACTTT.

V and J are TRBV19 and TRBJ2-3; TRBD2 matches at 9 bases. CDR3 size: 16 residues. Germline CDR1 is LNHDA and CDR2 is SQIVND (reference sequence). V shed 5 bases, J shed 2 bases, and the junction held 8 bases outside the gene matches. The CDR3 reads CASSPGLAEITDTQYF. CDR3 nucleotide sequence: TGTGCCAGTAGTCCGGGACTAGCAGAAATCACAGATACGCAGTATTTT.

The CDR3 DNA sequence: TGTGCCAGCAGCATGGGACACGGGACCTACGAGCAGTACTTC. Its translation is CASSMGHGTYEQYF. V and J are TRBV11-1 and TRBJ2-7, with D tentatively TRBD1 (6 bases). The CDR3 has 14 amino acids. The germline V and J ends were trimmed by 5 bases and 2 bases, with 13 bases remaining between them. Germline CDR1 and CDR2: SGHAT and FQDESV (reference sequence).

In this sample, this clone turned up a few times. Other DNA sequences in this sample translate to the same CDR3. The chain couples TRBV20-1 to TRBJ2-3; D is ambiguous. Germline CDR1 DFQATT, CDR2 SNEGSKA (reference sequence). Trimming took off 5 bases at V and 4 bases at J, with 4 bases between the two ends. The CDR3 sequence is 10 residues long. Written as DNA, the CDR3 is TGCAGTGCTGGGGCAGATACGCAGTATTTT. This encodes CSAGADTQYF.

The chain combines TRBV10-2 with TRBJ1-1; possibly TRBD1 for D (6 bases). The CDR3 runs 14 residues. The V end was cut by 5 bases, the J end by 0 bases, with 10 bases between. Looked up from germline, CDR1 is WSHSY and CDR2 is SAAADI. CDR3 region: CASSTGIMNTEAFF. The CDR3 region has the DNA TGCGCCAGCAGTACAGGGATTATGAACACTGAAGCTTTCTTT.

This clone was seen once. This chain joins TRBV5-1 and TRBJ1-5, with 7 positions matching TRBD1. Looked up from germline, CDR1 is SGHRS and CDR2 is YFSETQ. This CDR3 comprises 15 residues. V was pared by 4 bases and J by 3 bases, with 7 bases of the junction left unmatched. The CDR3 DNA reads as TGCGCCAGCAGCCCAGGGACAGTACCCAATCAGCCCCAGCATTTT. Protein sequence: CASSPGTVPNQPQHF.

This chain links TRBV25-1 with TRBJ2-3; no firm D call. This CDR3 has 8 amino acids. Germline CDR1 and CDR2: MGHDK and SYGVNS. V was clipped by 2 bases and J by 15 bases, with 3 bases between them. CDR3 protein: CASSELYF. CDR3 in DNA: TGTGCCAGCAGTGAACTCTATTTT.

CDR3 in DNA: TGTGCCAGCAGTTTATGCGTTACCTGCGAGCAGTACTTC. Translated: CASSLCVTCEQYF. The chain uses TRBV28 and TRBJ2-7; D gene unclear. Germline CDR1 reads MDHEN; CDR2 reads SYDVKM. This CDR3 has 13 amino acids. Trimming pared 0 bases from V and 6 bases from J, leaving 9 bases between.

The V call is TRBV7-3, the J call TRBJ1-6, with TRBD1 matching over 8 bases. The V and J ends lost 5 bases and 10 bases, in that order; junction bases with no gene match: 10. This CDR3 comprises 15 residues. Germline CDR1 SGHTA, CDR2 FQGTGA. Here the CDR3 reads CASSGGTGQRSPLHF. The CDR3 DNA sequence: TGTGCCAGCAGCGGTGGGACAGGACAAAGATCACCCCTCCACTTT.

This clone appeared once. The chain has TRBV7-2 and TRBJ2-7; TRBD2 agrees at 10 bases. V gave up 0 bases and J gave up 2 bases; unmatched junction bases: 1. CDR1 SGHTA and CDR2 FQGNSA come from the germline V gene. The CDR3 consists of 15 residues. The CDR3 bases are TGTGCCAGCAGCTTAGCAGCGGGAGGGACCTACGAGCAGTACTTC. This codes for CASSLAAGGTYEQYF.

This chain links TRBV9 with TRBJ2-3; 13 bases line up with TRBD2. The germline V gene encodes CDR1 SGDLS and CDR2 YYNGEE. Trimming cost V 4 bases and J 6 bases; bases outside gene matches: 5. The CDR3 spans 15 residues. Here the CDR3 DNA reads TGTGCCAGCAGCCTTGGGACTAGCGGGAAGGATACGCAGTATTTT. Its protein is CASSLGTSGKDTQYF. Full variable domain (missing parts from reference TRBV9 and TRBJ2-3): DSGVTQTPKHLITATGQRVTLRCSPRSGDLSVYWYQQSLDQGLQFLIQYYNGEERAKGNILERFSAQQFPDLHSELNLSSLELGDSALYFCASSLGTSGKDTQYFGPGTRLTVL.

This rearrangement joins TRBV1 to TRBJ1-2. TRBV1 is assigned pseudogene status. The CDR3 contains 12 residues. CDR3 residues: CTSSPGEDGYTF. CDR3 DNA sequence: TGCACCAGCAGCCCGGGGGAGGACGGCTACACCTTC.

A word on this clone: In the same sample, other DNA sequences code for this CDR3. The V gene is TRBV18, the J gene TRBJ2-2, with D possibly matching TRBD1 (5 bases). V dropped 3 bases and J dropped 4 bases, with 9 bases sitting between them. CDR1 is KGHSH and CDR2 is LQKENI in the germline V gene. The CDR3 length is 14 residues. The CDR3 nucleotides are TGTGCCAGCTCACCCCCAGGGTCCACCGGGGAGCTGTTTTTT. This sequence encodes CASSPPGSTGELFF.

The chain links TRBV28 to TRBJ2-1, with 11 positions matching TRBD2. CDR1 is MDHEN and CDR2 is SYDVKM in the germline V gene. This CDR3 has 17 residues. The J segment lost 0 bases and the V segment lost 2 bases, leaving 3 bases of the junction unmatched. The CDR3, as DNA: TGTGCCAGCAGTTTAGGAGGGACTAGCGGCTCCTACAATGAGCAGTTCTTC. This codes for CASSLGGTSGSYNEQFF.

This chain's CDR3 is CASSRGTWGRRYEQYF. In nucleotides, the CDR3 is TGTGCCAGCAGCCGGGGAACCTGGGGGAGACGGTACGAGCAGTACTTC. The chain carries TRBV7-8 and TRBJ2-7, with D possibly being TRBD1 or TRBD2 (5 bases each). V lost 5 bases and J lost 4, with 21 bases in between. Germline CDR1 SGHVS, CDR2 FQNEAQ. The CDR3 has 16 amino acids. The entire variable domain, with the rest obtained from reference TRBV7-8 and TRBJ2-7, is as follows: GAGVSQSPRYKVAKRGQDVALRCDPISGHVSLFWYQQALGQGPEFLTYFQNEAQLDKSGLPSDRFFAERPEGSVSTLKIQRTQQEDSAVYLCASSRGTWGRRYEQYFGPGTRLTVT.

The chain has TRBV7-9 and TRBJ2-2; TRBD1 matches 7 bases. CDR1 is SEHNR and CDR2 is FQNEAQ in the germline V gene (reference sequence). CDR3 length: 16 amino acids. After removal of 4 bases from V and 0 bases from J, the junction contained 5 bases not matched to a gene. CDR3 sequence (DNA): TGTGCCAGCAGCTCGCCCGGGACAGCGAACACCGGGGAGCTGTTTTTT. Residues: CASSSPGTANTGELFF.

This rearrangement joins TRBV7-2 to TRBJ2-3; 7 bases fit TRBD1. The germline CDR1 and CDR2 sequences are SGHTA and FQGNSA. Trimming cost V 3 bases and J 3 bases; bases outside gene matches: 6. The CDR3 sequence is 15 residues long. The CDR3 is CASSFAGTETDTQYF. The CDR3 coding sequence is TGTGCCAGCAGCTTTGCCGGGACAGAAACAGATACGCAGTATTTT. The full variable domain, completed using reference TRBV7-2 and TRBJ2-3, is GAGVSQSPSNKVTEKGKDVELRCDPISGHTALYWYRQSLGQGLEFLIYFQGNSAPDKSGLPSDRFSAERTGGSVSTLTIQRTQQEDSAVYLCASSFAGTETDTQYFGPGTRLTVL.

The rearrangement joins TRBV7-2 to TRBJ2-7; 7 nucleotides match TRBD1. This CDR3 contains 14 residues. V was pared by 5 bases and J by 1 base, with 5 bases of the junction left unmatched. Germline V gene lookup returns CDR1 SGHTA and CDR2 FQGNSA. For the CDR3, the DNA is TGTGCCAGCAGCGAACAGGGGAATTCCTACGAGCAGTACTTC. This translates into CASSEQGNSYEQYF.